A selection of T cell receptor beta chains follows, all from one sample in a study of blood T cell repertoires in COVID-19. Measured with immunoSEQ multiplex PCR; TCRdb has only the in-frame clones, and not every one. The sample has about 200,000 clones, over 75% seen once. The sequencing input was peripheral blood. These TCRs come from a human donor with active or convalescent COVID-19. The donor label of this sample is uncertain. The CDR3 runs from the conserved cysteine through the conserved F or W.

TRBV14	TRBJ1-4	CASSQGLGAEEKLFF
TRBV6-2/TRBV6-3	TRBJ1-1	CASSYGTLEAFF
TRBV10-3	TRBJ1-1	CAISEYRTANTEAFF
TRBV30	TRBJ2-1	CAWGDINLEFF
TRBV4-3	TRBJ1-4	CASSQGRQVFDEKLFF
TRBV12-3/TRBV12-4	TRBJ1-2	CASSTVTYGYTF
TRBV7-9	TRBJ1-5	CASSPPSARGNQPQHF
TRBV5-1	TRBJ2-1	CASSLEFGRSDEQFF
TRBV4-3	TRBJ2-2	CASSQAVTGELFF
TRBV7-9	TRBJ1-2	CASSLGTGLYGYTF
TRBV6-2/TRBV6-3	TRBJ2-1	CASSRPLGGSYNEQFF
TRBV7-2	TRBJ2-7	CASSRNILAGASYEQYF
TRBV2	TRBJ1-4	CASSTATKGEKLFF
TRBV9	TRBJ1-5	CASSSDRVGQPQHF
TRBV5-1	TRBJ2-5	CASSLVGTGTKVGQYF
TRBV19	TRBJ2-1	CASSYGGIEQFF
TRBV2	TRBJ2-3	CATTDGVGDTQYF
TRBV5-1	TRBJ1-2	CASSQLDREVYTF
TRBV15	TRBJ1-2	CATSRDQDRGRVYGYTF
TRBV30	TRBJ2-4	CAWSVPGDRAKNIQYF